These 18 T cell receptor beta chains were all obtained from the same sample, sequenced in a study of CD8 T cells in Susac syndrome. An input of about 0.45 to 1 ug of RNA was subjected to reverse transcription using random hexamers. TCRdb itself ran the immunoSEQ multiplex PCR reads through MiXCR, one entry per CDR3 protein. The sample lists about 290,000 distinct CDR3 sequences; over 75% were seen once. Sequencing was done on a sample of CD8+ T cells from PBMCs. The receptors come from a human donor with multiple sclerosis.

The V call is TRBV6-6, the J call TRBJ2-2; TRBD2 might be the D (6 bases). The CDR3 has 14 residues. Germline-derived CDR1 and CDR2 are MNHNY and SVGAGI (reference sequence). V lost 5 bases to trimming and J lost 3 bases, with 10 bases between them. CDR3 sequence (DNA): TGTGCCAGCAGTCATAGCGGCTACACCGGGGAGCTGTTTTTT. Protein product: CASSHSGYTGELFF.

V usage is TRBV20-1 and J usage is TRBJ2-1, with D unresolved. The CDR3 runs 12 residues. V was pared by 5 bases and J by 5 bases, with 10 bases between. Germline CDR1 is DFQATT and CDR2 is SNEGSKA (reference sequence). CDR3 DNA sequence: TGCAGTGCTCCTCGCATGAACAATGAGCAGTTCTTC. It translates to CSAPRMNNEQFF.

The V call is TRBV6-2 or TRBV6-3, the J call TRBJ2-7; TRBD1 is a possible D gene (5 bases). The germline V and J ends were trimmed by 2 bases and 3 bases, with 8 bases remaining between them. From germline, CDR1 is MNHEY and CDR2 SVGEGT. This CDR3 has 13 residues. The DNA of the CDR3 is TGTGCCAGCAGTTACGGCAGGGACTACGAGCAGTACTTC. Protein: CASSYGRDYEQYF.

The chain couples TRBV9 to TRBJ1-4; no reliable D call. V lost 3 bases to trimming and J lost 3 bases, with 12 bases between them. CDR1 and CDR2 from the germline V gene are SGDLS and YYNGEE. The CDR3 runs to 15 residues. CDR3 nucleotide sequence: TGTGCCAGCAGCGCGCCCGGGGAGGCTAATGAAAAACTGTTTTTT. Its translation: CASSAPGEANEKLFF.

The gene calls are TRBV7-2 and TRBJ1-1; D call uncertain. Germline lookup yields CDR1 SGHTA and CDR2 FQGNSA. V was cut by 3 bases and J by 5 bases, with 10 bases left in between. The CDR3 runs 13 residues. In DNA form, the CDR3 reads TGTGCCAGCAGCTTCGATTGGGAAACTGAAGCTTTCTTT. Translating it yields CASSFDWETEAFF.

This chain connects TRBV7-9 to TRBJ1-2; 7 bases align to TRBD1. Per germline, CDR1 SEHNR and CDR2 FQNEAQ (reference sequence). Trimming cost V 5 bases and J 1 base; bases outside gene matches: 4. The CDR3 is 14 amino acids. DNA of the CDR3: TGTGCCAGCAGCCCGACAGGGAATAACTATGGCTACACCTTC. Translated: CASSPTGNNYGYTF.

This clonotype was picked up a small number of times. The V call is TRBV27, the J call TRBJ1-5; D unresolved. This CDR3 has 14 amino acids. Germline V gene sequence: CDR1 MNHEY, CDR2 SMNVEV (reference sequence). The V end lost 3 bases, the J end lost 3 bases, and 9 bases lay between the germline ends. The CDR3 sequence is CASSLRGLNQPQHF. DNA for the CDR3: TGTGCCAGCAGTTTGCGGGGTCTCAATCAGCCCCAGCATTTT.

The rearrangement joins TRBV5-4 to TRBJ1-4; maybe TRBD1 (5 bases). The CDR3 is made up of 14 amino acids. Deletions cut 9 bases from V and 8 bases from J, with 20 bases between. Per the germline V gene, CDR1 is SGHNT and CDR2 is YYREEE (reference sequence). CDR3 DNA: TGTGCCACGAGGAGTTACGGGGGGGAGGAAAAACTGTTTTTT. Its translation is CATRSYGGEEKLFF.

This clonotype appeared a single time. The genes are TRBV5-5 and TRBJ2-1; unclear D gene. The CDR3 consists of 15 residues. V lost 4 bases to trimming and J lost 0 bases, with 11 bases between them. Germline V lookup: CDR1 SGHKS, CDR2 YYEKEE (reference sequence). Written as DNA, the CDR3 is TGTGCCAGCAGCCTTTGGGTACCCTCCTACAATGAGCAGTTCTTC. Translation: CASSLWVPSYNEQFF.

This clonotype was counted a few times. The rearrangement joins TRBV9 to TRBJ2-3, with 8 bases that match TRBD2. CDR1 SGDLS and CDR2 YYNGEE come from the germline V gene. The CDR3 is made up of 15 amino acids. V shed 0 bases, J shed 3 bases, and the junction held 3 bases outside the gene matches. The CDR3 is CASSVEAGGTDTQYF. The CDR3 nucleotides are TGTGCCAGCAGCGTAGAGGCGGGAGGAACAGATACGCAGTATTTT.

The chain has TRBV7-8 and TRBJ2-1; the D gene is possibly TRBD1 (5 bases). Between the trimmed V and J ends, which lost 7 bases and 7 bases, there was a span of 11 bases. The CDR3 length is 12 residues. Germline values: CDR1 SGHVS, CDR2 FQNEAQ. CDR3 DNA: TGTGCCAGCAATCAGGGTTTGAATGAGCAGTTCTTC. Residues: CASNQGLNEQFF.

The CDR3 nucleotides read TGTGCCAGCAGCTTGGATCAGGGGGGCACAGATACGCAGTATTTT. The encoded protein is CASSLDQGGTDTQYF. The V and J genes are TRBV5-4 and TRBJ2-3, with 7 positions matching TRBD1. Per the germline V gene, CDR1 is SGHNT and CDR2 is YYREEE (reference sequence). The J segment lost 1 base and the V segment lost 0 bases, leaving 2 bases of the junction unmatched. This CDR3 contains 15 residues.

This clonotype has only a few counts. The chain joins TRBV7-2 to TRBJ1-1; D remains unclear. CDR1 and CDR2 (germline): SGHTA, FQGNSA. V was cut by 1 base and J by 0 bases, with 6 bases left in between. The length of the CDR3 is 14 residues. The CDR3 region is CASSLGPLNTEAFF. As DNA, the CDR3 is TGTGCCAGCAGCTTAGGACCATTGAACACTGAAGCTTTCTTT.

This clonotype was seen once. The chain has TRBV28 and TRBJ2-1; D is ambiguous. This CDR3 contains 13 residues. V lost 5 bases, J lost 7 bases, and 12 bases lay in between. The germline V gene has CDR1 MDHEN and CDR2 SYDVKM. As DNA, the CDR3 is TGTGCCAGCAGTCCCAATTTCGGAAATGAGCAGTTCTTC. Protein sequence: CASSPNFGNEQFF.

This clonotype came up once. DNA of the CDR3: TGTGCCAGCAGCGGACCGAACAGTGGCACTGAAGCTTTCTTT. Amino acid sequence: CASSGPNSGTEAFF. The chain has TRBV9 and TRBJ1-1; D gene unclear. This CDR3 region has 14 residues. Germline V gives CDR1 SGDLS, CDR2 YYNGEE. V lost 3 bases and J 4 bases, leaving 13 bases between the germline ends. Variable domain in full (rest from reference TRBV9 and TRBJ1-1): DSGVTQTPKHLITATGQRVTLRCSPRSGDLSVYWYQQSLDQGLQFLIQYYNGEERAKGNILERFSAQQFPDLHSELNLSSLELGDSALYFCASSGPNSGTEAFFGQGTRLTVV.

This chain uses TRBV12-5 with TRBJ1-2; D unresolved. There are 14 residues in the CDR3. Germline loops: CDR1 LGHNT, CDR2 FRNRAP. V gave up 3 bases and J gave up 3 bases, with 11 bases separating them. The CDR3 sequence is CASGFQRKYYGYTF. In DNA form, the CDR3 reads TGTGCTAGTGGTTTCCAAAGAAAATACTATGGCTACACCTTC.

J is TRBJ2-1 and V is TRBV7-9, with D tentatively TRBD2 (6 bases). Trimming left V 5 bases short and J 5 bases short, with 22 bases between. CDR3 length: 17 residues. Germline V CDR1 and CDR2: SEHNR, FQNEAQ (reference sequence). The CDR3 is CASSPTASVGGNNEQFF. The CDR3 nucleotides are TGTGCCAGCAGCCCGACCGCTAGCGTGGGCGGGAACAATGAGCAGTTCTTC.

The chain employs TRBV7-9 and TRBJ1-5; D is uncertain. The length of the CDR3 is 13 residues. Germline V gives CDR1 SEHNR, CDR2 FQNEAQ (reference sequence). The V and J ends lost 1 base and 7 bases respectively, with 8 bases between them. DNA for the CDR3: TGTGCCAGCAGCTTAGGGGGAAAACAGCCCCAGCATTTT. Translated, it gives CASSLGGKQPQHF. The full variable domain, completed using reference TRBV7-9 and TRBJ1-5, is DTGVSQNPRHKITKRGQNVTFRCDPISEHNRLYWYRQTLGQGPEFLTYFQNEAQLEKSRLLSDRFSAERPKGSFSTLEIQRTEQGDSAMYLCASSLGGKQPQHFGDGTRLSIL.